The clone carrying this TCR beta chain has just a few counts. Its antigen is as yet unknown. Oncomine TCR Beta short-read sequencing was applied to DNA from cultured CD4+ T cells. Using its own MiXCR run on the PCR reads, TCRdb lists one record per CDR3 protein. The table shows 9,000 to 13,000 distinct CDR3 sequences, with approximately 41% occurring only once. The CDR3 consists of 15 residues. J was trimmed by 4 bases and V by 6 bases; bases with no gene match: 9. CDR1 is MNHEY, CDR2 SVGEGT, per germline. The sample is drawn from a study of vaccination and CD4 T cells after COVID-19. Study-wide results and limits: Among reactive clones from convalescent patients, a median around 84% appeared only post-vaccination.

Treatment given: approximately nine-day PBMC culture with coronavirus spike peptide pools or control peptides (ViraFEST assay). Days 3 and 7 saw half the medium replaced with fresh IL-2 medium. The chain employs TRBV6-2 or TRBV6-3 and TRBJ1-2, with 9 bases matching TRBD1. This sequence originates from a human donor who had recovered from COVID-19. Sequences were obtained from CD4+ T cells from blood, cultured in vitro. The CDR3 loop is CASRSLGQGSYGYTF. CDR3 nucleotide sequence: TGTGCCAGCAGGAGCTTGGGACAGGGTTCCTATGGCTACACCTTC.